This T cell receptor (beta chain) was sequenced during a study of T cells after yellow fever vaccination. This clonotype was seen ten or more times. TCRdb analysed the 5' RACE reads with MiXCR anew, one entry per CDR3 protein. Among 110,000 or so distinct CDR3 sequences listed, about 7.8% were seen once. This clonotype was sampled from a man younger than 35 who received the YFV17D yellow fever vaccine. The material was CD4+ T cells sorted from PBMCs, obtained approximately 40 days after the first yellow fever vaccination.

CDR3 sequence reads: CSAISGGPTNQETQYF. CDR3 bases: TGCAGTGCTATTAGCGGGGGACCAACCAATCAAGAGACCCAGTACTTC. The V gene is TRBV20-1, the J gene TRBJ2-5, with 9 positions matching TRBD2. V shed 4 bases, J shed 2 bases, and the junction held 11 bases outside the gene matches. The CDR3 sequence is 16 residues long. CDR1 is DFQATT and CDR2 is SNEGSKA in the germline V gene (reference sequence).